This T cell receptor beta chain is from a study of type 1 and type 2 diabetes patients. Anyone with other autoimmune disease or infection in the prior four weeks was excluded. This clonotype was observed a few times. PCR was run on genomic DNA. A primer set of 30 forward and 13 reverse primers amplified the CDR3. TCRdb analysed the multiplex PCR reads with MiXCR anew, one entry per CDR3 protein. Of 270,000 or so distinct CDR3 sequences listed, 45% to 60% are singletons. The clonotype originates from a young man with type 2 diabetes. The material sequenced was peripheral blood mononuclear cells (PBMCs).

For the CDR3, the DNA is TGTGCCAGCAGCCTAGGGATTCATAGCACTAACTATGGCTACACCTTC. Translated: CASSLGIHSTNYGYTF. The rearrangement joins TRBV7-2 to TRBJ1-2; D is ambiguous. From germline, CDR1 is SGHTA and CDR2 FQGNSA. The CDR3 totals 16 residues. V was trimmed by 5 bases and J by 0 bases, leaving 16 bases between them.